This T cell receptor beta chain comes out of a study of blood T cell repertoires in COVID-19. Background on the study: Samples came from the United States, Italy and Spain, spanning acute and convalescent COVID-19. Sources were T cells, B-cell-depleted T cells, or PBMCs; the material itself was cDNA or gDNA.

V was clipped by 3 bases and J by 3 bases, with 9 bases between them. The germline V gene encodes CDR1 KGHSH and CDR2 LQKENI. This CDR3 is built from 13 residues. In the original analysis: Estimation of nucleated cell counts was performed using reference gene primer amplification. Assay used: immunoSEQ multiplex PCR; TCRdb lists only in-frame clones, some missing. Clonal size and the V and J genes are those of that table, whereas D and trimming came from the DNA. This table has 250,000 to 300,000 clones, around four fifths appearing once. The genes are TRBV18 and TRBJ2-7; D not resolved. The receptor was isolated from a man between 60 and 75 years old with acute or convalescent COVID-19. Sequencing was carried out using peripheral blood. The CDR3 region is CASSPEIVYEQYF. As DNA, the CDR3 is TGTGCCAGCTCACCCGAGATCGTCTACGAGCAGTACTTC.